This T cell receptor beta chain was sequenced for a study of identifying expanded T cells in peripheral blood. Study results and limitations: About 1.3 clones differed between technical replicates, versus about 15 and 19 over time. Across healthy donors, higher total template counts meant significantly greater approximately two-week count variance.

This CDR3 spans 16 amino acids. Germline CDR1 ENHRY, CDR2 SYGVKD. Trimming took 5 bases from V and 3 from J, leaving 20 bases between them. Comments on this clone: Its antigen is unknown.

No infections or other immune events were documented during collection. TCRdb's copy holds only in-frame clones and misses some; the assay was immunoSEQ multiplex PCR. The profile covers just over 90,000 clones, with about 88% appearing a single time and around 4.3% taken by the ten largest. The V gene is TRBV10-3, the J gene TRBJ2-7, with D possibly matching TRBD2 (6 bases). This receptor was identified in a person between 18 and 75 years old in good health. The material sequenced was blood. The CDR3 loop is CAISNGAGTRDYEQYF. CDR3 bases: TGTGCCATCAGTAATGGGGCCGGGACTCGGGACTACGAGCAGTACTTC.